These 10 T cell receptor beta chains were sequenced from one sample in a study of shared clonotypes between healthy human individuals. The data were produced by immunoSEQ multiplex PCR, yet TCRdb's version contains in-frame clones alone and is incomplete. The table includes some 1 million clones, about 75% detected once. The sequencing input was memory CD4+ T cells sorted from blood. The subset: CD45RA-negative fraction. Receptors originate from a man aged 18 to 29 in good health.

This chain links TRBV28 with TRBJ1-5; D unclear. The CDR3 runs to 13 residues. Germline V lookup: CDR1 MDHEN, CDR2 SYDVKM. The ends were cut back, 7 bases at V and 5 bases at J, with 12 bases in the middle. DNA for the CDR3: TGTGCCAGCATTTCGACGATCGATCAGCCCCAGCATTTT. It codes for CASISTIDQPQHF.

This chain connects TRBV5-1 to TRBJ1-6; D is ambiguous. The CDR3 spans 16 residues. V lost 4 bases and J 9 bases, leaving 20 bases between the germline ends. The germline V gene has CDR1 SGHRS and CDR2 YFSETQ. The DNA for the CDR3 is TGCGCCAGCAGCCACGGGTACGGAGAATCCGGTTCACCCCTCCACTTT. Protein sequence: CASSHGYGESGSPLHF.

This clone was observed a single time. J is TRBJ2-2 and V is TRBV19; D is perhaps TRBD2 (6 bases). The germline V gene has CDR1 LNHDA and CDR2 SQIVND (reference sequence). The ends were cut back, 6 bases at V and 8 bases at J, with 16 bases in the middle. The CDR3 runs to 14 residues. The CDR3 reads CASRTTSLTGELFF. The CDR3 nucleotides read TGTGCCAGTAGGACTACTAGCTTGACTGGGGAGCTGTTTTTT. The full variable domain, rest sourced from reference TRBV19 and TRBJ2-2, is DGGITQSPKYLFRKEGQNVTLSCEQNLNHDAMYWYRQDPGQGLRLIYYSQIVNDFQKGDIAEGYSVSREKKESFPLTVTSAQKNPTAFYLCASRTTSLTGELFFGEGSRLTVL.

The rearrangement joins TRBV4-3 to TRBJ2-3; no clear D gene. The CDR3 is 16 amino acids. Germline CDR1 LGHNA, CDR2 YSLEER. Trimming removed 1 base from V and 2 bases from J, with 13 bases in between. CDR3 protein: CASSQARGGLTDTQYF. In nucleotides, the CDR3 is TGCGCCAGCAGCCAAGCTCGAGGCGGCCTCACAGATACGCAGTATTTT.

V and J are TRBV6-5 and TRBJ2-7, with 8 nucleotides matching TRBD2. Looked up from germline, CDR1 is MNHEY and CDR2 is SVGAGI. There are 15 residues in the CDR3. Trimming cost V 7 bases and J 3 bases; bases outside gene matches: 11. CDR3 loop: CASIPSGTSFYEQYF. Here the CDR3 DNA reads TGTGCCAGCATCCCCTCCGGGACTAGTTTCTACGAGCAGTACTTC.

This chain connects TRBV28 to TRBJ1-1; TRBD1 aligns across 10 bases. CDR3 length equals 16 residues. V trimming: 7 bases; J trimming: 1 base; junction bases outside the gene matches: 9. Germline-derived CDR1 and CDR2 are MDHEN and SYDVKM. CDR3 bases: TGTGCCAGCATCCCCGGGACAGGGGTGAAGAACACTGAAGCTTTCTTT. It translates to CASIPGTGVKNTEAFF.

This sequence joins TRBV5-5 and TRBJ2-7; D possibly uses TRBD1 or TRBD2 (5 bases each). The CDR3 runs 18 residues. V was shortened by 0 bases and J by 3 bases, with 22 bases between the two germline ends. Germline-derived CDR1 and CDR2 are SGHKS and YYEKEE (reference sequence). CDR3 protein: CASSLDRGLLERGYEQYF. In nucleotides, the CDR3 is TGTGCCAGCAGCTTGGATCGGGGCCTCCTGGAGAGAGGCTACGAGCAGTACTTC.

This clone was picked up a small number of times. Within the sample, other DNA sequences also encode this same CDR3. The V call is TRBV7-9, the J call TRBJ1-6; D not resolved. The CDR3 is made up of 12 amino acids. Per the germline V gene, CDR1 is SEHNR and CDR2 is FQNEAQ (reference sequence). Trimming took off 1 base at V and 7 bases at J, with 2 bases between the two ends. In nucleotides, the CDR3 is TGTGCCAGCAGCTTAGACAATTCACCCCTCCACTTT. Amino acids: CASSLDNSPLHF.

The chain employs TRBV7-2 and TRBJ2-1; 11 bases map to TRBD2. In germline, CDR1 is SGHTA, CDR2 FQGNSA. The CDR3 is 17 amino acids. After removal of 5 bases from V and 6 bases from J, the junction contained 12 bases not matched to a gene. This chain's CDR3 is CASSREGASGRINEQFF. DNA of the CDR3: TGTGCCAGCAGCCGTGAGGGGGCTAGCGGGAGGATCAATGAGCAGTTCTTC.

The sample holds a few counts of this clone. The rearrangement joins TRBV12-5 to TRBJ2-1; 9 bases align to TRBD2. V shed 3 bases and J 12 bases; nucleotides not matched to a gene: 9. Germline loops: CDR1 LGHNT, CDR2 FRNRAP. The CDR3 contains 14 residues. CDR3 sequence (DNA): TGTGCTAGTGGTTTAGGCGTACTAGCGGGCCGGCAGTTCTTC. Residues: CASGLGVLAGRQFF.